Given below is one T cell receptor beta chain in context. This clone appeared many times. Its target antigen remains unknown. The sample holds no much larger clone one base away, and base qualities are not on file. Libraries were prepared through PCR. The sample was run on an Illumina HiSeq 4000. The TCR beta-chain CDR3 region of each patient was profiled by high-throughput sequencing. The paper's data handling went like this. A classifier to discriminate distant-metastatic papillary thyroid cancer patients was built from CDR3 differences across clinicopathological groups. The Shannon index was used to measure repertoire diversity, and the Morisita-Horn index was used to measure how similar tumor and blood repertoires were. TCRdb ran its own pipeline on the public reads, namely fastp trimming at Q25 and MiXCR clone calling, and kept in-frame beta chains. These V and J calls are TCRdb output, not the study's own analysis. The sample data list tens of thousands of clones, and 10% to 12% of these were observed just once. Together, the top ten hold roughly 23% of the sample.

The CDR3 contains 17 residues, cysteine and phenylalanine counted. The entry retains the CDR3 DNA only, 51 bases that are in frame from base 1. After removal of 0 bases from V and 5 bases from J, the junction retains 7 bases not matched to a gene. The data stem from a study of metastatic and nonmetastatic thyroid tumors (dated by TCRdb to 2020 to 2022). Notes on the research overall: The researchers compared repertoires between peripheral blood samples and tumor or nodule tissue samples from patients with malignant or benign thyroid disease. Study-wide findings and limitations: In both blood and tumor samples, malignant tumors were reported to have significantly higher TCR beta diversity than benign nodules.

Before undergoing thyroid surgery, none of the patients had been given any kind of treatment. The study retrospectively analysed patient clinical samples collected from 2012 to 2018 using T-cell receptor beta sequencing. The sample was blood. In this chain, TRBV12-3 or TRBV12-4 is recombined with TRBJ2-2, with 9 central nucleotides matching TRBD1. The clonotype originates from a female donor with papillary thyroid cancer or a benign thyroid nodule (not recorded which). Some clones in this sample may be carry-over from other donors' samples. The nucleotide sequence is TGTGCCAGCAGTTTAGCGGGGGACAGGGAAGGAACCGGGGAGCTGTTTTTT. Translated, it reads CASSLAGDREGTGELFF.